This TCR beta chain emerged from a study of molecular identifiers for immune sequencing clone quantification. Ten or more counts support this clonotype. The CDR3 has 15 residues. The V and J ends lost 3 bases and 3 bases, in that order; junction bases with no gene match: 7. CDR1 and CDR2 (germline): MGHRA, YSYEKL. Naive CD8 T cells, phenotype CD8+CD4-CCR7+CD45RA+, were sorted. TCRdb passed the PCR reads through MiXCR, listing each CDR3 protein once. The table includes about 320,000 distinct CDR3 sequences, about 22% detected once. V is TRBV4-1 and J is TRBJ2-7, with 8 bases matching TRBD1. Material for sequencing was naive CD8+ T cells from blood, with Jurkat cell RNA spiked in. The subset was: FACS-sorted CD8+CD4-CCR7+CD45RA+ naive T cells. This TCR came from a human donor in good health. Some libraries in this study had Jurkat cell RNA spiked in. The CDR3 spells CASSHLAGGDYEQYF. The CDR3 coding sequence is TGCGCCAGCAGCCATCTCGCAGGGGGCGACTACGAGCAGTACTTC.